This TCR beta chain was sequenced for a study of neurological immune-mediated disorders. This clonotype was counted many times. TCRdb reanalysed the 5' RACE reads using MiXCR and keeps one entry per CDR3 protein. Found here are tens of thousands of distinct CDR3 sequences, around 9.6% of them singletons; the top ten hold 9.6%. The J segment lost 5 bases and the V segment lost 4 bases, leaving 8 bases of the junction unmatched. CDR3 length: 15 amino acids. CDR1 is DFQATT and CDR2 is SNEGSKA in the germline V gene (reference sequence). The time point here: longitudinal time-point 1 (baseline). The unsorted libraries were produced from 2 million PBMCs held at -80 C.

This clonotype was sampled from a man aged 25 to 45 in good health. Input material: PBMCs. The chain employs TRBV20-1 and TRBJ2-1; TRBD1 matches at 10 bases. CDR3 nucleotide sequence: TGCAGTGCTACACACTCCGGGACAGGGGACAATGAGCAGTTCTTC. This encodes CSATHSGTGDNEQFF.